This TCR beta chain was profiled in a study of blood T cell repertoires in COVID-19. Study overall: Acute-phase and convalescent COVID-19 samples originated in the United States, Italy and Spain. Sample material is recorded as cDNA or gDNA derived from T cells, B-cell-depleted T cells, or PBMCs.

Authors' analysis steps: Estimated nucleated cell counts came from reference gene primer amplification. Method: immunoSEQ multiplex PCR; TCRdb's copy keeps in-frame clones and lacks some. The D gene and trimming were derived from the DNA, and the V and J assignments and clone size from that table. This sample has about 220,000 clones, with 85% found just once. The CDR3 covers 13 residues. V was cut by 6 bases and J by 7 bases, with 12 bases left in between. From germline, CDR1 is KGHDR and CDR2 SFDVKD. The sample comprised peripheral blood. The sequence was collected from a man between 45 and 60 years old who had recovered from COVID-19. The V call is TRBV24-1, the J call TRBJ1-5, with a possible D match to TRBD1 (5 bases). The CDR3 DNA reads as TGTGCCACCAGTAGGGGCGCCGGACAGCCCCAGCATTTT. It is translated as CATSRGAGQPQHF.